This T cell receptor (beta chain) is drawn from a study of cytomegalovirus exposure and HLA in healthy donors. Findings and caveats of the study: Later on, an analysis found that several of the most significant clusters appeared to be linked to common viral pathogens, which included parvovirus B19.

The CDR3 is 12 amino acids. Trimming stripped 11 bases from V and 6 bases from J, with 17 bases between. Germline assignment: CDR1 MNHNS and CDR2 SASEGT. Concerning this clone itself: The antigen is undetermined.

Primers: 60 Vbeta forward and 13 Jbeta reverse. In the original analysis: An analysis that came later counted 60 million to 80 million unique TCR beta chains, around 12 million shared. The method was immunoSEQ multiplex PCR; TCRdb's version includes in-frame clones alone and lacks a portion of them. The V and J calls and clone size were taken over from that table, and D and trimming were inferred from the DNA. The sample includes 150,000 to 200,000 clones, roughly 84% seen only once; the top ten take 1.5%. The chain joins TRBV6-1 to TRBJ2-7; D might be TRBD1 (5 bases). The sequence was collected from a woman under 30 in good health and CMV-seronegative. Sequencing input: PBMCs. The CDR3 sequence: CAGKTETAEQYF. CDR3 DNA sequence: TGTGCCGGAAAGACAGAAACCGCCGAGCAGTACTTC.